Each of the 5 T cell receptor beta chains below was sequenced from the same sample in a study of blood T cell repertoires in COVID-19. Profiling relied on immunoSEQ multiplex PCR, and the TCRdb table lists in-frame clones only, not all of them. The sample yields some 290,000 clones, about nine tenths seen once. Sequencing was carried out using PBMCs or T cells enriched from blood (not recorded which). The receptors stem from a woman in her 30s who had recovered from COVID-19.

This clone was counted once. The V call is TRBV18, the J call TRBJ1-4, with D perhaps TRBD1 (5 bases). This CDR3 region has 14 residues. Trimming removed 3 bases from V and 5 bases from J, with 10 bases in between. The germline CDR1 and CDR2 sequences are KGHSH and LQKENI. CDR3 amino acids: CASSPRGTNEKLFF. The CDR3 DNA follows: TGTGCCAGCTCACCCCGCGGGACGAATGAAAAACTGTTTTTT.

The rearrangement links TRBV19 to TRBJ1-1; D not resolved. This CDR3 is 14 amino acids long. The V end was cut by 7 bases, the J end by 2 bases, with 14 bases between. Germline CDR1 reads LNHDA; CDR2 reads SQIVND (reference sequence). The CDR3: CASKEFLRNTEAFF. CDR3 sequence (DNA): TGTGCCAGTAAAGAGTTTCTGAGAAACACTGAAGCTTTCTTT.

The chain joins TRBV25-1 to TRBJ1-4; D unresolved. Germline CDR1 and CDR2: MGHDK and SYGVNS. V was pared by 4 bases and J by 6 bases, with 9 bases between. The CDR3 consists of 13 residues. CDR3: CASSGRQYEKLFF. In DNA, the CDR3 is TGTGCCAGCAGTGGGAGGCAGTATGAAAAACTGTTTTTT.

The chain has TRBV7-3 and TRBJ2-4, with 9 bases matching TRBD2. With 1 base clipped from V and 5 bases from J, the junction kept 6 bases outside the gene matches. The CDR3 has 16 residues. Germline values: CDR1 SGHTA, CDR2 FQGTGA. Here the CDR3 reads CASSLMAGGPQNIQYF. The CDR3 nucleotides are TGTGCCAGCAGCTTAATGGCGGGAGGGCCCCAAAACATTCAGTACTTC.

This chain connects TRBV6-5 to TRBJ2-7; 8 bases match TRBD1. Unmatched junction bases numbered 8, after V lost 4 bases and J lost 3 bases. Germline V gives CDR1 MNHEY, CDR2 SVGAGI. CDR3 length equals 15 residues. The CDR3 region is CASSSRDRTLYEQYF. As DNA, the CDR3 is TGTGCCAGCAGTTCCCGGGACAGGACTCTCTACGAGCAGTACTTC.